This T cell receptor (beta chain) was identified during a study of cytomegalovirus exposure and HLA in healthy donors. V was pared by 0 bases and J by 7 bases, with 10 bases between. Germline assignment: CDR1 GTSNPN and CDR2 SVGIG (reference sequence). CDR3 length equals 14 residues. PCR employed 60 Vbeta and 13 Jbeta primers. TCRdb keeps only in-frame clones here, not all; method: immunoSEQ multiplex PCR. In the table there are about 180,000 clones, more than 75% of which are singletons. Sequencing used PBMCs. The chain joins TRBV30 to TRBJ1-6; no firm D call. The TCR originated in a woman aged 25 to 39 in good health and CMV-seropositive. The CDR3 is CAWSVGQLNSPLHF. The CDR3 DNA reads as TGTGCCTGGAGTGTGGGCCAGCTGAATTCACCCCTCCACTTT.